Below are 3 T cell receptor beta chains sequenced from a single sample in a study of T cell changes during pregnancy in multiple sclerosis. Sequencing was performed with immunoSEQ multiplex PCR; in TCRdb, only in-frame clones are kept and a portion is missing. Of approximately 60,000 clones in the sample, 94% were seen once. Sequences were derived from CD8+ T cells from peripheral blood mononuclear cells, sampled in the third trimester of pregnancy. These receptors were obtained from a female donor with multiple sclerosis, enrolled in a pregnancy study.

The V gene is TRBV10-2, the J gene TRBJ2-1; TRBD1 agrees at 10 bases. After removal of 8 bases from V and 4 bases from J, the junction contained 8 bases not matched to a gene. Germline V gives CDR1 WSHSY, CDR2 SAAADI. The CDR3 is 15 residues long. The CDR3 DNA reads TGCGCCAGCTCGGCGGGACAGGGGAATTACAATGAGCAGTTCTTC. It is translated as CASSAGQGNYNEQFF.

The CDR3 sequence is CASSSTPGHSRSLFF. For the CDR3, the DNA is TGTGCCAGCAGCTCCACTCCGGGACACTCGCGTTCACTGTTTTTT. The chain links TRBV9 to TRBJ1-4, with D tentatively TRBD1 (6 bases). Trimming pared 4 bases from V and 13 bases from J, leaving 23 bases between. Per germline, CDR1 SGDLS and CDR2 YYNGEE. The CDR3 contains 15 residues.

This chain links TRBV2 with TRBJ2-7; 11 nucleotides agree with TRBD1. The J segment lost 1 base and the V segment lost 6 bases, leaving 8 bases of the junction unmatched. Germline V gene data show CDR1 as SNHLY and CDR2 as FYNNEI. This CDR3 has 16 residues. The CDR3 DNA sequence: TGTGCCAGCAGGGGTACCGGGACAGGGGGTTCCTACGAGCAGTACTTC. It codes for CASRGTGTGGSYEQYF.